The T cell receptor (beta chain) under discussion was sequenced for a study of response to subunit inactivated influenza vaccine. Study results and caveats: The authors offered the suggestion that each seasonal influenza vaccination recruits few new T cells.

This clonotype appeared a few times. The antigen is not known. Germline-derived CDR1 and CDR2 are SGHRS and YFSETQ. The V end lost 3 bases, the J end lost 3 bases, and 11 bases lay between the germline ends. The CDR3 loop spans 14 amino acids. Each CDR3 protein gets one entry after TCRdb re-called the RT-PCR reads with MiXCR. The sample records almost 600,000 distinct CDR3 sequences, approximately 14% being singletons. The sequencing used PBMCs from blood, collected 11 to 12 days after vaccination. The chain is built from TRBV5-1 and TRBJ2-3; TRBD1 is a possible D gene (7 bases). The clonotype comes from a man aged 45-65 years who received an inactivated influenza vaccine. CDR3 residues: CASSSGGQTDTQYF. The CDR3 nucleotides are TGCGCCAGCAGCTCAGGGGGGCAAACAGATACGCAGTATTTT. The full variable domain, rest sourced from reference TRBV5-1 and TRBJ2-3, is KAGVTQTPRYLIKTRGQQVTLSCSPISGHRSVSWYQQTPGQGLQFLFEYFSETQRNKGNFPGRFSGRQFSNSRSEMNVSTLELGDSALYLCASSSGGQTDTQYFGPGTRLTVL.